This T cell receptor beta chain stems from a study of T cells after yellow fever vaccination. Generation of TCR cDNA used 5'RACE template switching (which added a universal primer site and UMIs). TCRdb independently ran MiXCR on the 5' RACE reads; one entry per CDR3 protein. The table has approximately 110,000 distinct CDR3 sequences, under 8% seen once. Ten or more counts support this clonotype. Its target is unknown. Study-level points and caveats: Reappearing after the booster were most of the clones from primary vaccination (about 96% CD4, 88% CD8).

Germline V gives CDR1 MGHRA, CDR2 YSYEKL. The ends lost 1 base at V and 4 bases at J; junction bases unmatched: 7. There are 16 residues in the CDR3. This specimen was CD4+ T cells sorted from PBMCs, taken more than 8 days after the first yellow fever vaccination. This TCR came from a man in his late teens or twenties who received the YFV17D yellow fever vaccine. The V call is TRBV4-1, the J call TRBJ2-1; TRBD2 agrees at 7 bases. In DNA form, the CDR3 reads TGCGCCAGCAGCCAAGTTAGGCTAGCGGTTTACAATGAGCAGTTCTTC. Translation: CASSQVRLAVYNEQFF.